This T cell receptor (beta chain) emerged from a study of shared clonotypes between healthy human individuals. The germline V gene encodes CDR1 SGHRS and CDR2 YFSETQ. V shed 1 base and J shed 2 bases, with 10 bases lying between them. The length of the CDR3 is 15 residues. TCRdb's table, derived via immunoSEQ multiplex PCR, lists solely in-frame clones and lacks some. Here the sample spans some 450,000 clones, 70% to 80% being singletons. This receptor was taken from a woman in her forties in good health. Some clones in this sample may be carry-over from other donors' samples. The sample consisted of PBMCs. The chain is built from TRBV5-1 and TRBJ1-5; the D gene is possibly TRBD1 (6 bases). CDR3 protein: CASSLTGLGNQPQHF. In DNA, the CDR3 is TGCGCCAGCAGCTTGACAGGGTTAGGCAATCAGCCCCAGCATTTT.